This record covers a single T cell receptor (beta chain). This sample was taken from a study of control samples from healthy donors and cancer patients. Trimming removed 2 bases at V and 5 bases at J, with 10 bases between. The CDR3 loop spans 13 amino acids. Germline V gene data show CDR1 as SEHNR and CDR2 as FQNEAQ (reference sequence). Only in-frame clones appear in the TCRdb table, and some are missing; sequencing was by immunoSEQ multiplex PCR. The table has approximately 130,000 clones, roughly 84% seen once; the top ten hold over 7.5%. Sequenced material: blood. The chain joins TRBV7-9 to TRBJ2-7; D is possibly TRBD2 (5 bases). The TCR was taken from a man in his forties or fifties in good health. The CDR3 DNA reads TGTGCCAGCAGCTTAACTAGGACCCACGAGCAGTACTTC. It yields the protein CASSLTRTHEQYF.